This entry lists 18 T cell receptor beta chains sequenced from one sample in a study of blood T cell repertoires in COVID-19. The protocol was immunoSEQ multiplex PCR, while the TCRdb copy is restricted to in-frame clones and leaves out a portion. The repertoire has about 190,000 clones, around 85% of them found once; the top ten carry roughly 3.2%. The specimen sequenced was PBMCs or T cells enriched from blood (not recorded which). The origin of the receptors is a woman aged 30 to 39 who had recovered from COVID-19.

The V and J genes are TRBV19 and TRBJ1-5, with a weak D call TRBD1 (6 bases). This CDR3 is 19 amino acids long. Trimming shortened V by 4 bases and J by 0 bases, and 22 bases separated the two germline ends. Looked up from germline, CDR1 is LNHDA and CDR2 is SQIVND (reference sequence). The CDR3 here is CASSTTGTSTFLSNQPQHF. The DNA for the CDR3 is TGTGCCAGTAGTACCACCGGGACATCAACCTTCCTTAGCAATCAGCCCCAGCATTTT.

This clone was found once. The genes are TRBV6-1 and TRBJ1-2, with a possible D match to TRBD1 (5 bases). Germline CDR1 is MNHNS and CDR2 is SASEGT. CDR3 length equals 15 residues. V dropped 1 base and J dropped 4 bases, with 13 bases sitting between them. CDR3 in amino acids: CASSEVAGSFYGYTF. The CDR3 region has the DNA TGTGCCAGCAGTGAAGTTGCAGGGTCCTTCTATGGCTACACCTTC.

The CDR3 nucleotides read TGTGCCAGCAGCGTAGAAGGGGACATTAGCAATCAGCCCCAGCATTTT. This encodes CASSVEGDISNQPQHF. The chain employs TRBV9 and TRBJ1-5; tentatively, D is TRBD1 (6 bases). CDR1 and CDR2 (germline): SGDLS, YYNGEE. The CDR3 runs to 16 residues. Deletions cut 0 bases from V and 0 bases from J, with 10 bases between. Full variable domain (outside the CDR3, taken from reference TRBV9 and TRBJ1-5): DSGVTQTPKHLITATGQRVTLRCSPRSGDLSVYWYQQSLDQGLQFLIQYYNGEERAKGNILERFSAQQFPDLHSELNLSSLELGDSALYFCASSVEGDISNQPQHFGDGTRLSIL.

In this sample, this clone turned up once. The rearrangement joins TRBV7-9 to TRBJ2-1, with 7 bases identical to TRBD1. After removal of 2 bases from V and 2 bases from J, the junction contained 6 bases not matched to a gene. Germline CDR1 reads SEHNR; CDR2 reads FQNEAQ (reference sequence). The CDR3 is 16 amino acids. DNA for the CDR3: TGTGCCAGCAGCTTATCGATGCAGGGGGCCTACAATGAGCAGTTCTTC. The encoded protein is CASSLSMQGAYNEQFF.

The chain has TRBV11-2 and TRBJ2-7, with TRBD1 as a possible D gene (6 bases). The CDR3 is 13 amino acids. With 6 bases removed from V and 4 bases from J, the gap between germline ends came to 13 bases. Germline V gives CDR1 SGHAT, CDR2 FQNNGV. The CDR3 sequence is CASSFGTQYEQYF. The CDR3 bases are TGTGCCAGCAGTTTCGGGACACAATACGAGCAGTACTTC. The complete variable domain, with remaining parts taken from reference TRBV11-2 and TRBJ2-7, reads EAGVAQSPRYKIIEKRQSVAFWCNPISGHATLYWYQQILGQGPKLLIQFQNNGVVDDSQLPKDRFSAERLKGVDSTLKIQPAKLEDSAVYLCASSFGTQYEQYFGPGTRLTVT.

The chain recombines TRBV11-3 with TRBJ1-1; no clear D. The CDR3 loop spans 14 amino acids. Germline CDR1 SGHNT, CDR2 YENEEA. Trimming removed 5 bases at V and 1 base at J, with 11 bases between. The CDR3 spells CASSPQGGNTEAFF. The DNA for the CDR3 is TGTGCCAGCAGCCCCCAAGGAGGGAACACTGAAGCTTTCTTT.

This sequence joins TRBV6-5 and TRBJ2-1; D perhaps matches TRBD2 (6 bases). The V end lost 5 bases, the J end lost 1 base, and 12 bases lay between the germline ends. The CDR3 loop spans 15 amino acids. Germline V CDR1 and CDR2: MNHEY, SVGAGI. The chain's CDR3 is CASSSRRESYNEQFF. The CDR3 DNA is TGTGCCAGCAGTAGTCGGAGGGAGTCCTACAATGAGCAGTTCTTC.

This sequence joins TRBV6-2 or TRBV6-3 and TRBJ2-2; D ambiguous. The germline gives CDR1 MNHEY, CDR2 SVGEGT. Trimming took off 1 base at V and 2 bases at J, with 8 bases between the two ends. The CDR3 is 15 amino acids. The CDR3 loop reads CASSYYLGNTGELFF. The CDR3 DNA reads TGTGCCAGCAGTTACTATCTAGGTAACACCGGGGAGCTGTTTTTT.

This clone was counted a few times. CDR3 amino acids: CASSEGQGEGEQYV. The CDR3 DNA sequence: TGTGCCAGCAGCGAAGGACAGGGTGAGGGGGAGCAGTACGTC. The V gene is TRBV3-1 (or the pseudogene TRBV3-2), the J gene TRBJ2-7; TRBD1 aligns across 8 bases. J was trimmed by 7 bases and V by 5 bases; bases with no gene match: 10. Germline-derived CDR1 and CDR2 are LGHDT and YNNKEL (reference sequence). The CDR3 is made up of 14 amino acids.

The CDR3 bases are TGTGCCAGCAGCTTGGCGAACAGGGGTAACACTGAAGCTTTCTTT. It encodes CASSLANRGNTEAFF. The rearrangement links TRBV5-4 to TRBJ1-1; 7 nucleotides line up with TRBD1. In germline, CDR1 is SGHNT, CDR2 YYREEE (reference sequence). This CDR3 contains 15 residues. V was clipped by 0 bases and J by 2 bases; unmatched bases: 4.

V usage is TRBV2 and J usage is TRBJ2-4, with 8 nucleotides matching TRBD1. With V trimmed by 1 base and J by 7 bases, 6 bases remained unmatched. The CDR3 extends over 15 amino acids. In germline, CDR1 is SNHLY, CDR2 FYNNEI. For the CDR3, the DNA is TGTGCCAGCAGTGAAGATCAGGGGGCGAGGAACATTCAGTACTTC. Residues: CASSEDQGARNIQYF.

The V gene is TRBV28, the J gene TRBJ1-3, with TRBD1 identical over 10 bases. The CDR3 loop spans 16 amino acids. Trimming cost V 6 bases and J 2 bases; bases outside gene matches: 7. The germline gives CDR1 MDHEN, CDR2 SYDVKM. The CDR3 here is CASRTEGTGAGNTIYF. In DNA, the CDR3 is TGTGCCAGCAGGACAGAGGGGACAGGGGCTGGAAACACCATATATTTT.

The rearrangement joins TRBV6-1 to TRBJ2-2; 10 nucleotides align to TRBD2. The J segment lost 4 bases and the V segment lost 4 bases, leaving 6 bases of the junction unmatched. Germline CDR1 reads MNHNS; CDR2 reads SASEGT. The CDR3 extends over 16 amino acids. The CDR3 DNA sequence: TGTGCCAGCAGTGGAGCGGGGGGGCCGAGCACCGGGGAGCTGTTTTTT. Its protein product is CASSGAGGPSTGELFF.

This clone has more than one count but fewer than ten. This chain joins TRBV6-5 and TRBJ1-2, with 11 bases aligning to TRBD1. Trimming at V came to 9 bases and at J to 5 bases, leaving 8 bases not matched to a gene. This CDR3 region has 14 residues. From germline, CDR1 is MNHEY and CDR2 SVGAGI. The chain's CDR3 is CASRAGQGVYGYTF. CDR3 DNA: TGTGCCAGTAGAGCGGGACAGGGGGTATATGGCTACACCTTC.

The sample holds one count of this clone. J is TRBJ2-2 and V is TRBV27; TRBD2 might be the D (6 bases). Trimming left V 4 bases short and J 1 base short, with 13 bases between. Germline V gives CDR1 MNHEY, CDR2 SMNVEV (reference sequence). The CDR3 is 16 residues long. In nucleotides, the CDR3 is TGTGCCAGCAGTTATGGGACTCCTGGGAACACCGGGGAGCTGTTTTTT. This sequence encodes CASSYGTPGNTGELFF.

V gene TRBV27 combines with J gene TRBJ1-1; TRBD1 aligns across 8 bases. CDR1 and CDR2 (germline): MNHEY, SMNVEV (reference sequence). The V gene end was trimmed by 6 bases and the J gene end by 6 bases; junction bases not matched to a gene: 12. CDR3 length: 15 amino acids. The CDR3 region has the DNA TGTGCCAGCAGAGAACGCGGGACAGGAAAAGCTGAAGCTTTCTTT. It translates to CASRERGTGKAEAFF.

The J gene is TRBJ2-1, the V gene TRBV30, with TRBD2 identical over 9 bases. V shed 0 bases and J 4 bases; nucleotides not matched to a gene: 4. Per germline, CDR1 GTSNPN and CDR2 SVGIG (reference sequence). The CDR3 spans 15 residues. In DNA form, the CDR3 reads TGTGCCTGGAGTGTACCCAGCGGGGGGTACAATGAGCAGTTCTTC. It yields the protein CAWSVPSGGYNEQFF.

The chain is built from TRBV7-2 and TRBJ2-2, with D perhaps matching TRBD2 (6 bases). CDR3 length equals 16 residues. Trimming left V 2 bases short and J 4 bases short, with 14 bases between. The germline V gene has CDR1 SGHTA and CDR2 FQGNSA. The CDR3 is CASSLWRARGTGELFF. In DNA form, the CDR3 reads TGTGCCAGCAGCTTATGGAGGGCTAGGGGCACCGGGGAGCTGTTTTTT.